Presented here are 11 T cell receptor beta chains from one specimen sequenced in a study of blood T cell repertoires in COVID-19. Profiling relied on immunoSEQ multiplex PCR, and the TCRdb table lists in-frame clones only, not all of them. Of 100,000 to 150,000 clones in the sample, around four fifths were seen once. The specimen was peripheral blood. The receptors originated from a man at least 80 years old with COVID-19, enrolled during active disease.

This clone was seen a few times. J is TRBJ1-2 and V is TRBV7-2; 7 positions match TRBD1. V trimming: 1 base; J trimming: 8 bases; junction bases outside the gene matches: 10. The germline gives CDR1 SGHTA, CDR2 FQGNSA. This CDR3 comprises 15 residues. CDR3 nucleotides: TGTGCCAGCAGCTTAGGTGGGACAGCGTCTCGGGGCTACACCTTC. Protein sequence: CASSLGGTASRGYTF.

The CDR3 DNA is TGTGCCAGCAGTCAACAGGCGACCGGAGATACGCAGTATTTT. It translates to CASSQQATGDTQYF. The chain links TRBV2 to TRBJ2-3; the D gene is possibly TRBD1 (5 bases). The V and J ends lost 5 bases and 5 bases respectively, with 14 bases between them. The CDR3 covers 14 residues. Germline V CDR1 and CDR2: SNHLY, FYNNEI. Looking up the rest from reference TRBV2 and TRBJ2-3 gives the full variable domain: EPEVTQTPSHQVTQMGQEVILRCVPISNHLYFYWYRQILGQKVEFLVSFYNNEISEKSEIFDDQFSVERPDGSNFTLKIRSTKLEDSAMYFCASSQQATGDTQYFGPGTRLTVL.

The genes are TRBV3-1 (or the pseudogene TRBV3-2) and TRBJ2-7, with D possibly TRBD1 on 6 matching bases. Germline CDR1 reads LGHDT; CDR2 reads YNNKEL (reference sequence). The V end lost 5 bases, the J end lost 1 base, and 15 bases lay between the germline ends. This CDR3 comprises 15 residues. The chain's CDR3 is CASSKQTGPSYEQYF. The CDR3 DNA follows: TGTGCCAGCAGCAAACAGACAGGCCCATCCTACGAGCAGTACTTC.

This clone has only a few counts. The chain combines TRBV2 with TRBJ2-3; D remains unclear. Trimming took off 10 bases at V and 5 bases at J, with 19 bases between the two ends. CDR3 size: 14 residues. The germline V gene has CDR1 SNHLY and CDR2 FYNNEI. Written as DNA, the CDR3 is TGTGCCAACCTCTTAGAGGAGTTTCAAGATACGCAGTATTTT. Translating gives CANLLEEFQDTQYF.

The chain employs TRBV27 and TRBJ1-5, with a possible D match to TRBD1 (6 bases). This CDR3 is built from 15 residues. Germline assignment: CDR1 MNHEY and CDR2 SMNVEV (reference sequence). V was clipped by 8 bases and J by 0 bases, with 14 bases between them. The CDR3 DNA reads TGTGCCAGCCGCTCGGACAGTTTTAGCAATCAGCCCCAGCATTTT. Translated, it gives CASRSDSFSNQPQHF.

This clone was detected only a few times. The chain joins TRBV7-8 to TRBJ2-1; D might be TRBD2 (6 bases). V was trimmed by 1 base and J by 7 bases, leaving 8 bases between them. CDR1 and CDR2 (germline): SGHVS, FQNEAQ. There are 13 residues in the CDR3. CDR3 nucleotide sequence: TGTGCCAGCAGCTTAGGGGGAGGAAATGAGCAGTTCTTC. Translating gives CASSLGGGNEQFF.

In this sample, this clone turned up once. CDR3: CASSPGLAGEYEQYF. The CDR3 bases are TGTGCCAGCAGCCCGGGACTAGCGGGAGAGTACGAGCAGTACTTC. This chain links TRBV3-1 (or the pseudogene TRBV3-2) with TRBJ2-7, with 14 bases matching TRBD2. V lost 4 bases, J lost 4 bases, and 3 bases stayed unmatched. CDR1 LGHDT and CDR2 YNNKEL come from the germline V gene (reference sequence). CDR3 size: 15 residues.

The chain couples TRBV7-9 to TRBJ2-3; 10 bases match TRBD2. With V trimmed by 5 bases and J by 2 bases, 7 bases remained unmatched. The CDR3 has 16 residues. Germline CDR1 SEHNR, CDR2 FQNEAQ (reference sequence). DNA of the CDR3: TGTGCCAGCAGCCTCCGGACTAGCGGCTACACAGATACGCAGTATTTT. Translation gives CASSLRTSGYTDTQYF.

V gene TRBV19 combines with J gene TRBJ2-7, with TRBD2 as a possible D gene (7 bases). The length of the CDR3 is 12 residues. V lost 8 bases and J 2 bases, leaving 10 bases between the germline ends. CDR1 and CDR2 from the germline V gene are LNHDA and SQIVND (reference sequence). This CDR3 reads CASGRGTYEQYF. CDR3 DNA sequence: TGTGCCAGTGGGAGGGGGACCTACGAGCAGTACTTC.

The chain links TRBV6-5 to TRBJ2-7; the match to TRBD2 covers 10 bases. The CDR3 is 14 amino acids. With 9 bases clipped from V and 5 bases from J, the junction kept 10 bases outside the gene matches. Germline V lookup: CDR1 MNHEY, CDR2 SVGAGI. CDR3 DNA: TGTGCCAGTAGCGGGGGGCGGGAGAGGAACGAGCAGTACTTC. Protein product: CASSGGRERNEQYF.

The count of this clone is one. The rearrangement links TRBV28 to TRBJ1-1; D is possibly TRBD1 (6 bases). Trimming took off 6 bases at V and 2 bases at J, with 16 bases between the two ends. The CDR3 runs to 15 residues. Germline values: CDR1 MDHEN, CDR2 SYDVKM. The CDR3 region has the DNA TGTGCCAGCAGCCCGACCAGGGGCCTAAACACTGAAGCTTTCTTT. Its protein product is CASSPTRGLNTEAFF.